The clone carrying this T cell receptor beta chain was observed once. What it binds is not known. The V gene's germline CDR1 is SGDLS and CDR2 YYNGEE. This CDR3 is 12 amino acids long. V gave up 3 bases and J gave up 1 base, with 4 bases separating them. This sample was taken from a study of chemoradiotherapy in HPV16-positive cancers. Produced via immunoSEQ multiplex PCR; TCRdb's table is partial and in-frame only. The table includes approximately 2,300 clones, around nine tenths detected once. Study-level results: For HPV16-positive patients, expanding HPV-responsive T cells associated with longer recurrence-free survival. Candidate HPV-specific clones and E7-related TCR motifs grew in tumor during treatment. Only a couple of HPV16-positive patients supplied the functional HPV-specificity definition.

This chain connects TRBV9 to TRBJ1-1; no definite D call. This receptor was identified in a human donor with HPV-associated anogenital cancer. This specimen consisted of tumor tissue, obtained from a patient who underwent chemoradiotherapy. The CDR3 protein is CASSDENTEAFF. The CDR3 region has the DNA TGTGCCAGCAGCGATGAGAACACTGAAGCTTTCTTT.